The TCR beta chain described here comes from a study of blood T cell repertoires in COVID-19 (dated by TCRdb to 2018 to 2021). As for the study more broadly: Collaborator samples came from the United States, Italy and Spain and covered acute and convalescent phases of COVID-19. The material from the prospective study consisted of cDNA or gDNA derived from T cells, B-cell-depleted T cells, or PBMCs. Deeply sampled blood TCRbeta repertoires from subjects exposed to, actively infected with, or recovered from COVID-19 were included in the dataset. The repertoires were released in a freely available public database intended as a resource for research on the immune response to SARS-CoV-2. Samples were obtained from the ongoing ImmuneRACE study (first 160 participants) and from 1,254 subjects provided by 6 global collaborators. The sample metadata nearly always contained a de-identified subject ID, COVID-19 status, age in years and sex. HLA class I and class II types, where available, came from metadata supplied by the sample provider rather than from assay-based typing.

TCRbeta CDR3 regions were amplified from genomic DNA using the immunoSEQ Assay, a bias-controlled multiplex PCR. The source study handled its data this way. Nucleated cell counts per sample were estimated from amplification of reference gene primers within the assay. To quantify the absolute abundance of each unique TCRbeta CDR3 rearrangement, sequence reads were collapsed and filtered. For each sample, productive Simpson clonality was calculated as the square root of Simpson's diversity index over productive rearrangements. In TCRdb, the immuneACCESS table is reduced to in-frame sequences with V and J assigned. These tables do not hold every clone; where another copy was compared, an unresolved V gene accounts for under half, and the others remain unexplained. The V and J calls and clone size come from that table; D and trimming were worked out from the DNA. Within this sample are fewer than 350,000 clones, with about 90% of them counted one time only. The leading ten clones occupy approximately 2% of the sample.

Only a few counts were recorded for this clone. Its cognate antigen has yet to be identified. Per-base quality was not reported, and no clone a single base away is much larger than it. General study outcomes and caveats: How much clinical and demographic metadata was included differed by source and by participant, and the metadata was provided uncurated.

Another Seattle source contributed samples from volunteer blood donors who had recovered from COVID-19. The collaborating institutions used their own protocols to collect whole blood in K2EDTA tubes. Collaborator samples were shipped for TCRbeta analysis as frozen whole blood, isolated PBMCs, or DNA extracted from either sample type. The CDR3 sequence holds 19 residues, the cysteine and phenylalanine included. The sequence is cut down to CDR3 DNA, 57 bases in frame from base 1. Clipping removes 1 base from V and 4 bases from J, with 14 as the unmatched junction base count. Per the germline V gene (reference sequence), SEHNR is the CDR1 and FQNEAQ is the CDR2.

The sample was peripheral blood. The receptor's source is a young woman who had recovered from COVID-19. The receptor chain draws on TRBV7-9 and TRBJ2-2, and TRBD2 matches 8 of the central bases. The encoded CDR3 is CASSLDLSWRGAVTGELFF. The sequenced DNA: TGTGCCAGCAGCTTAGACTTATCGTGGCGGGGGGCCGTCACCGGGGAGCTGTTTTTT. With all but the CDR3 taken from the reference TRBV7-9 and TRBJ2-2 genes, the full variable domain is: DTGVSQNPRHKITKRGQNVTFRCDPISEHNRLYWYRQTLGQGPEFLTYFQNEAQLEKSRLLSDRFSAERPKGSFSTLEIQRTEQGDSAMYLCASSLDLSWRGAVTGELFFGEGSRLTVL.